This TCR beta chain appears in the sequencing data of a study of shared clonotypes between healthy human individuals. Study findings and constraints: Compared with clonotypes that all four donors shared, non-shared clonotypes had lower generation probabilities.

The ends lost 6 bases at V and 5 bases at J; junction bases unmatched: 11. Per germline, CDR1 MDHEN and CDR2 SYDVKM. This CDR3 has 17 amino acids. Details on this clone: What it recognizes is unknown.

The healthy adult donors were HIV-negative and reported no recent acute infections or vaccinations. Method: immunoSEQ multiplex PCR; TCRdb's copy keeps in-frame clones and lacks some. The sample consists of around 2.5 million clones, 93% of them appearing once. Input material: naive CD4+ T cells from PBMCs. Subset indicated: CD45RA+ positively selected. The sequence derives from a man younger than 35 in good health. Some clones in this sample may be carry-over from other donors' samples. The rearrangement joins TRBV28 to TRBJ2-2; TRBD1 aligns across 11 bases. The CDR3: CASSPRTGGSLTGELFF. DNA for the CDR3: TGTGCCAGCAGCCCCCGGACAGGGGGCAGTCTGACCGGGGAGCTGTTTTTT.